This T cell receptor (beta chain) was recorded in a study of identical twins. Study findings and constraints: High-abundance cord blood beta clonotypes had fewer insertions; memory repertoires showed none.

A word on this clonotype: Its antigen remains unknown.

Template switching supplied a universal primer site; unique molecular identifiers were carried on the cDNA. MiXCR, applied by TCRdb to the 5' RACE reads, yields one record per CDR3 protein. The table records under 800,000 distinct CDR3 sequences, 21% of them present only once. Germline loops: CDR1 SGHTA, CDR2 FQGNSA. The ends lost 3 bases at V and 11 bases at J; junction bases unmatched: 11. This CDR3 is 15 amino acids long. A further study also used this sample, focusing on T cells expressing NK-cell markers. That work adds: Also leading the CD3+CD56-NKG2C+ fraction in a few donors were these clonotypes.

This chain joins TRBV7-2 and TRBJ1-4, with 8 positions matching TRBD1. Sequenced input: PBMCs. The TCR sequence derives from a woman aged 18-29 years in good health. The CDR3 nucleotides are TGTGCCAGCAGCTTCGTCATCGGGACAGGCGGGAAACTGTTTTTT. It specifies CASSFVIGTGGKLFF.